The TCR beta chain described here comes from a study of glioma-infiltrating T cells after dendritic cell vaccination. Study as a whole: The vaccine used monocyte-derived dendritic cells pulsed overnight with autologous tumor lysate.

With regard to this clone: Its matching antigen is unknown.

Here immunoSEQ multiplex PCR was the method, and the copy in TCRdb shows in-frame clones only, minus some. The sample has under 100,000 clones, more than 70% seen once. The CDR3 runs 17 residues. CDR1 is SGHNT and CDR2 is YENEEA in the germline V gene. Trimming removed 4 bases from V and 2 bases from J; junction bases left unmatched: 11. Study-level findings and limits: TCR clonality showed no direct relationship with survival.

The sequence was collected from a human donor with glioblastoma. The V gene is TRBV11-3, the J gene TRBJ2-1; 7 positions agree with TRBD1. The material was blood, obtained before dendritic cell vaccination. CDR3: CASSSNARGYPYNEQFF. In nucleotides, the CDR3 is TGTGCCAGCAGCTCCAACGCCAGGGGGTACCCCTACAATGAGCAGTTCTTC. Combining the CDR3 with reference TRBV11-3 and TRBJ2-1 gives the whole variable domain EAGVVQSPRYKIIEKKQPVAFWCNPISGHNTLYWYLQNLGQGPELLIRYENEEAVDDSQLPKDRFSAERLKGVDSTLKIQPAELGDSAVYLCASSSNARGYPYNEQFFGPGTRLTVL.